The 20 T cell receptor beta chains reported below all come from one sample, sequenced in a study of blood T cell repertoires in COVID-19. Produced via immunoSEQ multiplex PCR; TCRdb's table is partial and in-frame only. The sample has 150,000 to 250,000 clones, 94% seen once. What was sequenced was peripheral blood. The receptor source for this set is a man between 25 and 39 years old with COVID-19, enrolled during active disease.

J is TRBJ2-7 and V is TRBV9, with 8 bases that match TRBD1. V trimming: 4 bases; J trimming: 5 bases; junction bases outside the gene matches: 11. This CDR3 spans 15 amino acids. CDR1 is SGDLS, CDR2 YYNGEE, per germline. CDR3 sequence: CASSTSGTGYNEQYF. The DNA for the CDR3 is TGTGCCAGCAGCACCTCCGGGACAGGATACAACGAGCAGTACTTC.

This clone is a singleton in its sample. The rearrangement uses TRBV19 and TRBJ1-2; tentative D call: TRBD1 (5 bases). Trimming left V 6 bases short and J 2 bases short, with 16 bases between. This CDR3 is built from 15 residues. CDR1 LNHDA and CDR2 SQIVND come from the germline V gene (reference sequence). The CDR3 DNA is TGTGCCAGTAGACTCAGCCTGGCAGGGAACTATGGCTACACCTTC. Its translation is CASRLSLAGNYGYTF.

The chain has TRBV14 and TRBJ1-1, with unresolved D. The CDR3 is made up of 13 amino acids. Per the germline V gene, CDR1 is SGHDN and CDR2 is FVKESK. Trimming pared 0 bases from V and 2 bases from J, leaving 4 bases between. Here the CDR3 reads CASSQDLNTEAFF. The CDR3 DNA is TGTGCCAGCAGCCAAGACCTTAACACTGAAGCTTTCTTT.

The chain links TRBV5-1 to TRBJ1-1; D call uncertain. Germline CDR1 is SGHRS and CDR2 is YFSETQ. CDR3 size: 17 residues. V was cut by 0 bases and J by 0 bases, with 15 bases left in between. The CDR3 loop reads CASSLGTSVTMNTEAFF. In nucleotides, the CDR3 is TGCGCCAGCAGCTTGGGGACTAGTGTAACGATGAACACTGAAGCTTTCTTT.

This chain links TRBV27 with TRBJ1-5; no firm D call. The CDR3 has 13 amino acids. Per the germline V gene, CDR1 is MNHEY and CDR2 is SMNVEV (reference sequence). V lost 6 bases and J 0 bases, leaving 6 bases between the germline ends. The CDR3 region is CASRTHSNQPQHF. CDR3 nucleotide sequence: TGTGCCAGCAGGACACATAGCAATCAGCCCCAGCATTTT.

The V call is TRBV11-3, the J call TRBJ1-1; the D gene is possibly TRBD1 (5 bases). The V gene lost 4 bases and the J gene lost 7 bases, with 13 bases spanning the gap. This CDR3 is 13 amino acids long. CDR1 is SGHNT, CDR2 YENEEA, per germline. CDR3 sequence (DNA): TGTGCCAGCAGCTGGCCCGGGGGGAATGAAGCTTTCTTT. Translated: CASSWPGGNEAFF.

Written as DNA, the CDR3 is TGTGCCAGCAGTGGGGACAGCGGTCAGCCCCAGCATTTT. It yields the protein CASSGDSGQPQHF. J is TRBJ1-5 and V is TRBV2, with 7 bases lining up with TRBD1. The CDR3 has 13 amino acids. Germline V CDR1 and CDR2: SNHLY, FYNNEI. Losses at the gene ends were 4 bases for V and 6 bases for J; bases not matched to a gene: 3.

In DNA, the CDR3 is TGTGCCAGCAGAAGGTACCACAGGGCTAACTATGGCTACACCTTC. Protein product: CASRRYHRANYGYTF. The chain recombines TRBV6-5 with TRBJ1-2, with D perhaps TRBD1 (6 bases). V dropped 6 bases and J dropped 0 bases, with 14 bases sitting between them. Germline-derived CDR1 and CDR2 are MNHEY and SVGAGI. This CDR3 is built from 15 residues.

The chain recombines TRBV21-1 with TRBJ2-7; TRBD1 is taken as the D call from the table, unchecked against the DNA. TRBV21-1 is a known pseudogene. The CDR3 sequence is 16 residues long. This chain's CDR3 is CASRRKTGRTPYEQYF. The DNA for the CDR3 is TGTGCCAGCAGACGAAAGACAGGCCGGACCCCCTACGAGCAGTACTTC.

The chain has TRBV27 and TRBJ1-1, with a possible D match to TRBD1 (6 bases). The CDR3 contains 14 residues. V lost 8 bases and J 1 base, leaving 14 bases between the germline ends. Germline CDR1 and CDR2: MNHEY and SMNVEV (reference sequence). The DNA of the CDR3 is TGTGCCAGCGGATACAGGGCCCGGAACACTGAAGCTTTCTTT. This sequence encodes CASGYRARNTEAFF.

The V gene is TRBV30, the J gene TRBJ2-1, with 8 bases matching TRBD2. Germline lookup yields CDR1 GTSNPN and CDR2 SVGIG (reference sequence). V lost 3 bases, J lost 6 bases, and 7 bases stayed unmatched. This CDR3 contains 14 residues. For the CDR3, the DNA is TGTGCCTGGAGGGGACTAGGGTTGGGCAATGAGCAGTTCTTC. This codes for CAWRGLGLGNEQFF.

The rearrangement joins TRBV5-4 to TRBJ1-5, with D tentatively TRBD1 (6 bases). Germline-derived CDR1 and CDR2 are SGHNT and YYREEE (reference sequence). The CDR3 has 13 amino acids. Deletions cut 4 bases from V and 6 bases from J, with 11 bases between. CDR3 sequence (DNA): TGTGCCAGCAGCCAACAGGGAACTCAGCCCCAGCATTTT. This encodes CASSQQGTQPQHF.

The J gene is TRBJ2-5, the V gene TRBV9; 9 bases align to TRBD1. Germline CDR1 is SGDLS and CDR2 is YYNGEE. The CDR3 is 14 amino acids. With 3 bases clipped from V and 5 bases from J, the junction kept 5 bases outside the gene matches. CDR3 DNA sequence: TGTGCCAGCAGCGCCGGGACAGGGACGGAGACCCAGTACTTC. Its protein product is CASSAGTGTETQYF.

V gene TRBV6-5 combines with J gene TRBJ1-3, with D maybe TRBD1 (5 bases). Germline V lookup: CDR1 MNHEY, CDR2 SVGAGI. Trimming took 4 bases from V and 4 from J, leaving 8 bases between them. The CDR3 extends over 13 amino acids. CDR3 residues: CASSFRGGNTIYF. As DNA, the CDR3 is TGTGCCAGCAGTTTTAGGGGCGGAAACACCATATATTTT.

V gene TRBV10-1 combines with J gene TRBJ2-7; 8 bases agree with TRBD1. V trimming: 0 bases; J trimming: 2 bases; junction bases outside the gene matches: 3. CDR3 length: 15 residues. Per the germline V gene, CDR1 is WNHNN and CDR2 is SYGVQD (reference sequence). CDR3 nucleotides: TGCGCCAGCAGTGAGTCGGGACAGGCTCCCTACGAGCAGTACTTC. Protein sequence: CASSESGQAPYEQYF.

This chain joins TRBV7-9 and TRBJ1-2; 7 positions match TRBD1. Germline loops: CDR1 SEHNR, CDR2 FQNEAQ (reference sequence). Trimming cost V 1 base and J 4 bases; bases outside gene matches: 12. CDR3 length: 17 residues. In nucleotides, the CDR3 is TGTGCCAGCAGCTTAGTTTTCGGGACAGCCGCCTCCTATGGCTACACCTTC. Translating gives CASSLVFGTAASYGYTF.

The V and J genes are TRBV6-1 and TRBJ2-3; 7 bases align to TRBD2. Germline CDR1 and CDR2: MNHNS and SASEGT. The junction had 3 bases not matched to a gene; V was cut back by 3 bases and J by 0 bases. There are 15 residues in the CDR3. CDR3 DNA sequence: TGTGCCAGCAGTGACGCGGGACTAAGCACAGATACGCAGTATTTT. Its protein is CASSDAGLSTDTQYF.

The CDR3 coding sequence is TGTGCCAGTAGTCGCGTGGGACAGGGGTCCTACGAGCAGTACTTC. It is translated as CASSRVGQGSYEQYF. The chain couples TRBV19 to TRBJ2-7; TRBD1 agrees at 10 bases. The CDR3 sequence is 15 residues long. The V and J ends lost 5 bases and 1 base, in that order; junction bases with no gene match: 5. From germline, CDR1 is LNHDA and CDR2 SQIVND (reference sequence).

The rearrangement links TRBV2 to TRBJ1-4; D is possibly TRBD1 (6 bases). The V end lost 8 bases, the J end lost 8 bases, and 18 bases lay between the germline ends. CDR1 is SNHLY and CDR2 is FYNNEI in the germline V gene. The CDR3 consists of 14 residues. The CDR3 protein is CASGPQGLGEKLFF. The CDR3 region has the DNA TGTGCCAGCGGTCCTCAGGGGTTAGGAGAAAAACTGTTTTTT.

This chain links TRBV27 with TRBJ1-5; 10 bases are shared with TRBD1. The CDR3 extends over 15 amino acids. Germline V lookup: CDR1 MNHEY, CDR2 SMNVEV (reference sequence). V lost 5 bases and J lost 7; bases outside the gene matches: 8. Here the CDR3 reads CASSGGQGWGQPQHF. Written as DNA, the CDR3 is TGTGCCAGCAGTGGGGGACAGGGGTGGGGACAGCCCCAGCATTTT.